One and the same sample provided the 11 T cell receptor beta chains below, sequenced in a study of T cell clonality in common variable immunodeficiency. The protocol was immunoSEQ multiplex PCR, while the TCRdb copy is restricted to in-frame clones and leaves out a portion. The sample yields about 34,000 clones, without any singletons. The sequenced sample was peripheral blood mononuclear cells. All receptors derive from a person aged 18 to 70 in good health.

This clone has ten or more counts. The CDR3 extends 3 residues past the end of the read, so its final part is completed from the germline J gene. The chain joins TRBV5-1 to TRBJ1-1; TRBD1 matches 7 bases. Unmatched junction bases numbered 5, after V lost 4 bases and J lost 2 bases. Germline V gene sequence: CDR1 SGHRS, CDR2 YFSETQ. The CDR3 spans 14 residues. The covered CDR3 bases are TGCGCCAGCAGCGTGGACAGGTCCAACACTGAA. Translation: CASSVDRSNTE. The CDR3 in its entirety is CASSVDRSNTEAFF.

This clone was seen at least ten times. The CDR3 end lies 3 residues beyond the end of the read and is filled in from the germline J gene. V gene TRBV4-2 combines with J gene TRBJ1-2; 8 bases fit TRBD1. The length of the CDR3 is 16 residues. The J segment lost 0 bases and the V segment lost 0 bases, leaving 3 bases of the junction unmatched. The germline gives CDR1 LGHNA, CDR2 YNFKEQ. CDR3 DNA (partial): TGTGCCAGCAGCCAAGATCAGACAGGGGCTAACTATGGC. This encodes CASSQDQTGANYG. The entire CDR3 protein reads CASSQDQTGANYGYTF.

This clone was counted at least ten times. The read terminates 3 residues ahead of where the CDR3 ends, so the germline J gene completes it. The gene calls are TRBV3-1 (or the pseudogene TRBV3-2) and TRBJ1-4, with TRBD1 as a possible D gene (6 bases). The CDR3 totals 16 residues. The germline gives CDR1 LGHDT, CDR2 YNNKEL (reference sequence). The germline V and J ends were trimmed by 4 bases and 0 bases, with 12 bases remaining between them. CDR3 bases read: TGTGCCAGCAGCCCTGAGGGGGAGGCAACTAATGAAAAA. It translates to CASSPEGEATNEK. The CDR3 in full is CASSPEGEATNEKLFF.

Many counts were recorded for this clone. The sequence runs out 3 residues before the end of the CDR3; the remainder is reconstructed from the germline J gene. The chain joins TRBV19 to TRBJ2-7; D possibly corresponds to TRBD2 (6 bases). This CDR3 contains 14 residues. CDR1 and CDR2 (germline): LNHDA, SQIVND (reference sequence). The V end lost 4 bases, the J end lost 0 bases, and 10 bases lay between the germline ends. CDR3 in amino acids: CASSTQTSSYEQYF. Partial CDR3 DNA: TGTGCCAGTAGTACTCAGACTAGCTCCTACGAG.

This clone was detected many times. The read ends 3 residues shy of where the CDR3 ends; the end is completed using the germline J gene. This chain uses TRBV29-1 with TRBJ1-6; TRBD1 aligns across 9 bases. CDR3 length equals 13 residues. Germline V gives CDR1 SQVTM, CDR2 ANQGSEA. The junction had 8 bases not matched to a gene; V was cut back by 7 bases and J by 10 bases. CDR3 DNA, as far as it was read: TGCAGCGCCAGGGACAGGGACGGGTCACCC. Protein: CSARDRDGSP. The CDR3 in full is CSARDRDGSPLHF.

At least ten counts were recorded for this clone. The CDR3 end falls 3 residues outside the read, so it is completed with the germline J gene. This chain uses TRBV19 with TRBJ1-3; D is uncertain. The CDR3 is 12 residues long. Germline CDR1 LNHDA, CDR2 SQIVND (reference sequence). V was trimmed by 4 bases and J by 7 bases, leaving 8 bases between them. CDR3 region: CASSTPANTIYF. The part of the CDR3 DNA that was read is TGTGCCAGTAGTACCCCCGCGAACACC.

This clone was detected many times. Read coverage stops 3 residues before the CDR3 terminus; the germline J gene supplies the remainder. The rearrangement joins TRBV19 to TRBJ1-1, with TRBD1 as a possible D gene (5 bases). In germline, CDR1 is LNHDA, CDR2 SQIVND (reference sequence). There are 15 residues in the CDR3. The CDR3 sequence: CASSIGTLPTVEAFF. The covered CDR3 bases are TGTGCCAGTAGTATAGGGACATTACCAACGGTGGAA.

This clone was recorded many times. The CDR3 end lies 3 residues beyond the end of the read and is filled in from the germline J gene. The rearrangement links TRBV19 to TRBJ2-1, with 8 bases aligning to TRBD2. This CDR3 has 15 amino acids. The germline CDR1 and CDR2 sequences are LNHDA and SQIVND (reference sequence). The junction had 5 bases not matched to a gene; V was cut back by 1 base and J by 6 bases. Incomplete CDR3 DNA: TGTGCCAGTAGTATAGGAGCGGGAGACTCCAATGAG. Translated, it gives CASSIGAGDSNE. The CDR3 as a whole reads CASSIGAGDSNEQFF. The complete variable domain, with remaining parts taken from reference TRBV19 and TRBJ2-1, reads DGGITQSPKYLFRKEGQNVTLSCEQNLNHDAMYWYRQDPGQGLRLIYYSQIVNDFQKGDIAEGYSVSREKKESFPLTVTSAQKNPTAFYLCASSIGAGDSNEQFFGPGTRLTVL.

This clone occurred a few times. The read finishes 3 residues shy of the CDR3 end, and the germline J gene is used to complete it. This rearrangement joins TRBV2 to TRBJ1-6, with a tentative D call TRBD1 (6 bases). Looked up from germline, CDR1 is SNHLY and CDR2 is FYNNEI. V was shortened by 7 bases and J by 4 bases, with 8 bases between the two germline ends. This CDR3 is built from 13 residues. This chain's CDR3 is CASKGQYNSPLHF. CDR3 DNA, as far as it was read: TGTGCCAGCAAGGGACAATATAATTCACCC.

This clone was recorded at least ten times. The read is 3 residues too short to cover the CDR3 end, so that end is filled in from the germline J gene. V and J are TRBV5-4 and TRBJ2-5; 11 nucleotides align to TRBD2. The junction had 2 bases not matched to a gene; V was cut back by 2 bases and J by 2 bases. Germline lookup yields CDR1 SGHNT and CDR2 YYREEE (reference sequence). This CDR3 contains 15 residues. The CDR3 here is CASSFGTSGQETQYF. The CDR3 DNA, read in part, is TGTGCCAGCAGCTTCGGGACTAGCGGTCAAGAGACC.

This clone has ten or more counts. The CDR3 reads CASSRGTGGEKLFF. CDR3 bases read: TGTGCCAGCTCACGAGGGACAGGTGGCGAAAAA. The chain uses TRBV18 and TRBJ1-4, with 8 bases lining up with TRBD1. The CDR3 end falls 3 residues outside the read, so it is completed with the germline J gene. In germline, CDR1 is KGHSH, CDR2 LQKENI. This CDR3 has 14 residues. J gave up 8 bases and V 4 bases, and 6 bases lay outside the gene matches.